This T cell receptor beta chain was observed in a study of CD8 T cells in ankylosing spondylitis. The CDR3 has 15 amino acids. V dropped 2 bases and J dropped 2 bases, with 10 bases sitting between them. Study-wide points: In ankylosing spondylitis patients, matched synovial fluid reportedly showed significant enrichment of disease-linked clones. A subset of motif variants has previously been described in the synovial fluid and blood of reactive arthritis. Clones linked to disease, bearing a CD8+ phenotype, were relatively rare in peripheral blood. What appeared characteristic of ankylosing spondylitis blood was a TCR beta motif of several highly homologous variants.

Quantitative 5'-RACE with molecular barcodes produced the TCR beta libraries. TCRdb used MiXCR to reprocess the 5' RACE reads, holding one entry per CDR3 protein. The repertoire consists of around 890,000 distinct CDR3 sequences, with 10% to 15% occurring once and the leading ten covering 0.45% to 0.6%. This clonotype was picked up many times. Its cognate antigen is unknown. This chain uses TRBV12-3 or TRBV12-4 with TRBJ1-3; a possible D gene is TRBD1 (5 bases). The source material was blood, either unsorted or a sorted T cell fraction (not recorded which). The sequence came from a male donor with ankylosing spondylitis. CDR3 bases: TGTGCCAGCAGTTTATGGGGGACCACTGGAAACACCATATATTTT. This codes for CASSLWGTTGNTIYF.